This T cell receptor beta chain was observed in a study of blood T cell repertoires in COVID-19. Study summary: Material from acute and convalescent COVID-19 was sourced from the United States, Italy and Spain.

V was pared by 4 bases and J by 0 bases, with 8 bases of the junction left unmatched. The CDR3 runs to 17 residues. Germline values: CDR1 LNHDA, CDR2 SQIVND (reference sequence). Clones were sequenced by immunoSEQ multiplex PCR, and TCRdb holds only the in-frame ones, with some missing. The sample records around 310,000 clones, about 90% being singletons. Material for sequencing was PBMCs or T cells enriched from blood (not recorded which). The sequence was obtained from a woman aged 30 to 39 who had recovered from COVID-19. The rearrangement joins TRBV19 to TRBJ2-3; 9 bases match TRBD2. The CDR3 DNA reads TGTGCCAGTAGTACCCCGGGACTAGCAGAAAGCACAGATACGCAGTATTTT. Translation: CASSTPGLAESTDTQYF.